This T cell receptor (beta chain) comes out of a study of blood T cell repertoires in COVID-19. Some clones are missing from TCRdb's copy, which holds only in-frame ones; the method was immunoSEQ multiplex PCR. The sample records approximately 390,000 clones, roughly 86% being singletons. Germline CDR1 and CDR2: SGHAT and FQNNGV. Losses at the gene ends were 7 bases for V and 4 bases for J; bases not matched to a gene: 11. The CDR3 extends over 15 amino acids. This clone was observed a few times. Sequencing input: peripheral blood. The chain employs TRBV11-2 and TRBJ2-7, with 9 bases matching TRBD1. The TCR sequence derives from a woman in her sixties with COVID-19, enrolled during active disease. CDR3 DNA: TGTGCCAGCACCGTTTTTGTTGGACAGGGGTACGAGCAGTACTTC. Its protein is CASTVFVGQGYEQYF.